A single sample is the source of the 15 T cell receptor beta chains below, sequenced in a study of shared clonotypes between healthy human individuals. Clones were read by immunoSEQ multiplex PCR, and TCRdb kept only the in-frame ones, dropping some. The sample has some 650,000 clones, more than 95% seen once. The sample taken for sequencing was naive CD4+ T cells sorted from blood. Subset of the sample: CD45RA+ positively selected. These receptors came from a woman aged 25-40 years in good health.

This chain connects TRBV28 to TRBJ1-3, with no clear D. V lost 3 bases, J lost 0 bases, and 9 bases lay in between. The germline gives CDR1 MDHEN, CDR2 SYDVKM. This CDR3 is built from 15 residues. CDR3 amino acids: CASSLMGSSGNTIYF. The CDR3 bases are TGTGCCAGCAGTTTGATGGGTTCCTCTGGAAACACCATATATTTT.

The V gene is TRBV5-8, the J gene TRBJ2-7; D might be TRBD1 or TRBD2, each matching 5 bases. The CDR3 contains 12 residues. CDR1 is SGHTS and CDR2 is YDEGEE in the germline V gene. V was cut by 2 bases and J by 6 bases, with 9 bases left in between. CDR3 protein: CASSLTGTEQYF. As DNA, the CDR3 is TGTGCCAGCAGCTTAACGGGGACCGAGCAGTACTTC.

The chain employs TRBV2 and TRBJ1-5; tentatively, D is TRBD1 (6 bases). The CDR3 is 15 residues long. V dropped 7 bases and J dropped 6 bases, with 19 bases sitting between them. Germline V lookup: CDR1 SNHLY, CDR2 FYNNEI. The CDR3 nucleotides are TGTGCCAGCATGGCGATGGGGCAGGGGCGTCAGCCCCAGCATTTT. This translates into CASMAMGQGRQPQHF.

The chain recombines TRBV15 with TRBJ2-1, with 12 bases lining up with TRBD1. V lost 8 bases and J lost 10; bases outside the gene matches: 9. The CDR3 runs to 14 residues. Germline CDR1 reads LNHNV; CDR2 reads YYDKDF (reference sequence). The CDR3 DNA reads TGTGCCACCGCAGGGGACAGGGGGCCGTGGGAGCAGTTCTTC. This sequence encodes CATAGDRGPWEQFF.

The chain is built from TRBV7-2 and TRBJ2-2, with D maybe TRBD2 (6 bases). Germline V gives CDR1 SGHTA, CDR2 FQGNSA. The CDR3 totals 16 residues. V dropped 3 bases and J dropped 1 base, with 12 bases sitting between them. Here the CDR3 reads CASSFLATENTGELFF. CDR3 sequence (DNA): TGTGCCAGCAGCTTCCTAGCGACAGAGAACACCGGGGAGCTGTTTTTT.

The J gene is TRBJ2-1, the V gene TRBV2; 11 bases are a match to TRBD2. This CDR3 contains 15 residues. Germline CDR1 and CDR2: SNHLY and FYNNEI. V trimming: 4 bases; J trimming: 6 bases; junction bases outside the gene matches: 5. For the CDR3, the DNA is TGTGCCAGCAGTGTACTGGGGACTAGCGGCAATGAGCAGTTCTTC. This gives the protein CASSVLGTSGNEQFF.

This clone was found once. This sequence joins TRBV7-3 and TRBJ2-2; D might be TRBD1 or TRBD2, each matching 5 bases. Germline V gives CDR1 SGHTA, CDR2 FQGTGA. V lost 5 bases to trimming and J lost 7 bases, with 17 bases between them. The CDR3 runs to 15 residues. Here the CDR3 DNA reads TGTGCCAGCAGCCTCCGGGGCGCGGCCGGCGGGGAGCTGTTTTTT. This gives the protein CASSLRGAAGGELFF.

The rearrangement links TRBV4-2 to TRBJ2-3; D remains ambiguous. Germline loops: CDR1 LGHNA, CDR2 YNFKEQ. The length of the CDR3 is 16 residues. V lost 1 base, J lost 0 bases, and 11 bases lay in between. Here the CDR3 reads CASSQVYSASTDTQYF. The CDR3 DNA reads TGTGCCAGCAGCCAAGTGTACTCAGCTAGCACAGATACGCAGTATTTT.

The chain carries TRBV7-2 and TRBJ2-3, with D possibly being TRBD2 (5 bases). Germline lookup yields CDR1 SGHTA and CDR2 FQGNSA. V lost 2 bases and J lost 8, with 17 bases in between. The CDR3 runs to 15 residues. The CDR3 nucleotides are TGTGCCAGCAGCTTACCTTTCGCCGGCGGGCCTACGCAGTATTTT. Protein product: CASSLPFAGGPTQYF.

V gene TRBV9 combines with J gene TRBJ2-2; possibly TRBD1 or TRBD2 for D (5 bases each). Germline-derived CDR1 and CDR2 are SGDLS and YYNGEE. This CDR3 has 16 amino acids. V gave up 2 bases and J gave up 4 bases, with 15 bases separating them. The CDR3 DNA is TGTGCCAGCAGCGTTACCGGGACCCCATTCACCGGGGAGCTGTTTTTT. Its protein is CASSVTGTPFTGELFF.

The V gene is TRBV7-9, the J gene TRBJ2-1, with D possibly being TRBD1 (5 bases). This CDR3 comprises 16 residues. With 0 bases removed from V and 7 bases from J, the gap between germline ends came to 16 bases. Germline values: CDR1 SEHNR, CDR2 FQNEAQ (reference sequence). The CDR3 loop is CASSLARQGMGNEQFF. The CDR3 DNA sequence: TGTGCCAGCAGCTTAGCGCGGCAGGGAATGGGTAATGAGCAGTTCTTC.

The gene calls are TRBV28 and TRBJ1-5; D not certain. Per the germline V gene, CDR1 is MDHEN and CDR2 is SYDVKM. Deletions cut 2 bases from V and 6 bases from J, with 11 bases between. The length of the CDR3 is 14 residues. CDR3: CASSLVPEFQPQHF. DNA for the CDR3: TGTGCCAGCAGTTTAGTACCGGAGTTTCAGCCCCAGCATTTT.

This chain links TRBV19 with TRBJ2-3, with TRBD2 matching 11 bases. V gave up 3 bases and J gave up 6 bases; unmatched junction bases: 11. This CDR3 region has 17 residues. CDR1 is LNHDA and CDR2 is SQIVND in the germline V gene (reference sequence). In nucleotides, the CDR3 is TGTGCCAGTAGTATCCAAAGGCTAGCGGGAGGCTCCGATACGCAGTATTTT. Protein: CASSIQRLAGGSDTQYF.

V usage is TRBV28 and J usage is TRBJ2-3; possibly TRBD1 for D (6 bases). The ends were cut back, 6 bases at V and 10 bases at J, with 14 bases in the middle. Germline CDR1 reads MDHEN; CDR2 reads SYDVKM. This CDR3 is 12 amino acids long. The CDR3 DNA reads TGTGCCAGCAGCCCAGGGGACCTGGCGCAGTATTTT. It is translated as CASSPGDLAQYF.

This chain links TRBV4-1 with TRBJ2-7, with D possibly being TRBD2 (5 bases). CDR3 size: 18 residues. V was cut by 3 bases and J by 0 bases, with 21 bases left in between. In germline, CDR1 is MGHRA, CDR2 YSYEKL. The CDR3 sequence: CASSQHPLAGRNSYEQYF. In nucleotides, the CDR3 is TGCGCCAGCAGCCAGCACCCTCTCGCGGGCCGTAACTCCTACGAGCAGTACTTC.